The 22 T cell receptor beta chains listed next were all sequenced from one sample in a study of shared clonotypes between healthy human individuals (TCRdb year 2020). The library was produced with the immunoSEQ multiplex PCR assay. TCRdb obtained this table from immuneACCESS and retained in-frame rearrangements with V and J assigned. These tables miss some clones; where compared with another copy, unresolved V genes account for less than half of the shortfall, and the remainder is unexplained. The sample profile shows about 2.4 million clones; approximately 90% of them were found once. Under 0.15% of the sample goes to the ten largest clones. The specimen sequenced was naive CD4+ T cells sorted from blood. In the paper's terms, the cell subset or site label means: CD45RA+ positively selected. The receptors originated from a young man in good health.

This clone was seen once. V is TRBV30 and J is TRBJ1-2, with 7 bases identical to TRBD1. The CDR3 is made up of 13 amino acids. V trimming: 5 bases; J trimming: 3 bases; junction bases outside the gene matches: 6. Germline CDR1 GTSNPN, CDR2 SVGIG (reference sequence). The DNA of the CDR3 is TGTGCCTGGGGGCGGGACAGTGACTATGGCTACACCTTC. Protein: CAWGRDSDYGYTF.

This clone was seen just once. V and J are TRBV5-6 and TRBJ2-3, with D perhaps being TRBD1 or TRBD2 (5 bases each). Trimming removed 7 bases from V and 0 bases from J, with 15 bases in between. This CDR3 spans 15 amino acids. Germline loops: CDR1 SGHDT, CDR2 YYEEEE. CDR3 nucleotide sequence: TGTGCCAGCGCATCACTGGGACCTAGCACAGATACGCAGTATTTT. The encoded protein is CASASLGPSTDTQYF.

The chain couples TRBV19 to TRBJ1-2, with TRBD1 matching over 10 bases. The V gene end was trimmed by 6 bases and the J gene end by 8 bases; junction bases not matched to a gene: 6. Per germline, CDR1 LNHDA and CDR2 SQIVND (reference sequence). This CDR3 is built from 13 residues. This chain's CDR3 is CASRSTGGGGYTF. The CDR3 bases are TGTGCCAGTAGGTCGACAGGGGGCGGCGGCTACACCTTC.

The chain recombines TRBV7-2 with TRBJ2-5; 9 bases are shared with TRBD1. The CDR3 length is 14 residues. With 5 bases clipped from V and 1 base from J, the junction kept 2 bases outside the gene matches. CDR1 is SGHTA, CDR2 FQGNSA, per germline. The CDR3 DNA sequence: TGTGCCAGCAGCGGGGACAGGGCCCAAGAGACCCAGTACTTC. Its translation is CASSGDRAQETQYF. Full variable domain (remainder filled in from reference TRBV7-2 and TRBJ2-5): GAGVSQSPSNKVTEKGKDVELRCDPISGHTALYWYRQSLGQGLEFLIYFQGNSAPDKSGLPSDRFSAERTGGSVSTLTIQRTQQEDSAVYLCASSGDRAQETQYFGPGTRLLVL.

The chain joins TRBV6-1 to TRBJ1-3; possibly TRBD1 for D (6 bases). The germline gives CDR1 MNHNS, CDR2 SASEGT. The V gene lost 2 bases and the J gene lost 5 bases, with 13 bases spanning the gap. The CDR3 runs to 15 residues. The CDR3 DNA is TGTGCCAGCAGTGAAAACAGGGTGGTTCGAAACACCATATATTTT. Its translation: CASSENRVVRNTIYF.

As for this clone: Other DNA sequences from this sample encode an identical CDR3 as well. V and J are TRBV7-9 and TRBJ2-7; D is ambiguous. Germline V gives CDR1 SEHNR, CDR2 FQNEAQ (reference sequence). V lost 1 base, J lost 4 bases, and 5 bases lay in between. The CDR3 has 12 residues. The CDR3: CASSLGSYEQYF. CDR3 bases: TGTGCCAGCAGCTTAGGGAGTTACGAGCAGTACTTC. Full variable domain (remainder filled in from reference TRBV7-9 and TRBJ2-7): DTGVSQNPRHKITKRGQNVTFRCDPISEHNRLYWYRQTLGQGPEFLTYFQNEAQLEKSRLLSDRFSAERPKGSFSTLEIQRTEQGDSAMYLCASSLGSYEQYFGPGTRLTVT.

The genes are TRBV30 and TRBJ1-4; D is perhaps TRBD1 (5 bases). The V gene's germline CDR1 is GTSNPN and CDR2 SVGIG (reference sequence). V was cut by 2 bases and J by 5 bases, with 18 bases left in between. This CDR3 has 16 amino acids. CDR3 DNA sequence: TGTGCCTGGAGTTTAAACTCCGGGACGCCAAATGAAAAACTGTTTTTT. The encoded protein is CAWSLNSGTPNEKLFF.

V gene TRBV5-4 combines with J gene TRBJ2-3; TRBD2 matches at 14 bases. With V trimmed by 5 bases and J by 1 base, 6 bases remained unmatched. CDR3 length: 17 amino acids. Germline V gene sequence: CDR1 SGHNT, CDR2 YYREEE (reference sequence). DNA of the CDR3: TGTGCCAGCAGTCCGACTAGCGGGAGGGGGGGCACAGATACGCAGTATTTT. Residues: CASSPTSGRGGTDTQYF.

The chain is built from TRBV23-1 and TRBJ1-5; a weak D match, TRBD1 (6 bases). TRBV23-1 is known as an ORF, though its function is uncertain. The CDR3 runs to 14 residues. The germline V and J ends were trimmed by 3 bases and 4 bases, with 10 bases remaining between them. The CDR3: CASSHPGQNQPQHF. The CDR3 bases are TGCGCCAGCAGTCACCCCGGACAGAATCAGCCCCAGCATTTT.

The chain combines TRBV28 with TRBJ1-2; the D is unclear. This CDR3 comprises 13 residues. Trimming cost V 7 bases and J 4 bases, with 13 bases left between them. Germline loops: CDR1 MDHEN, CDR2 SYDVKM. In nucleotides, the CDR3 is TGTGCCAGCACAACACAGAGGAGCTATGGCTACACCTTC. Translation gives CASTTQRSYGYTF.

The rearrangement joins TRBV28 to TRBJ2-1; 7 nucleotides line up with TRBD2. J was trimmed by 0 bases and V by 4 bases; bases with no gene match: 15. Per the germline V gene, CDR1 is MDHEN and CDR2 is SYDVKM. The CDR3 runs 19 residues. The CDR3 sequence: CASSSPGGVKWASYNEQFF. In DNA form, the CDR3 reads TGTGCCAGCAGTTCCCCTGGGGGGGTCAAGTGGGCCTCCTACAATGAGCAGTTCTTC.

The genes are TRBV6-5 and TRBJ2-5; 11 bases are shared with TRBD2. Trimming at V came to 8 bases and at J to 7 bases, leaving 6 bases not matched to a gene. Germline CDR1 and CDR2: MNHEY and SVGAGI. The CDR3 is 13 amino acids. CDR3 amino acids: CASLAGGGGTQYF. The CDR3 nucleotides are TGTGCCAGCCTAGCGGGGGGAGGAGGGACCCAGTACTTC.

The V and J genes are TRBV30 and TRBJ1-2; TRBD1 is a possible D gene (6 bases). This CDR3 has 12 residues. Germline CDR1 GTSNPN, CDR2 SVGIG (reference sequence). V lost 3 bases and J 4 bases, leaving 9 bases between the germline ends. CDR3 sequence (DNA): TGTGCCTGGAGAAGGGGGAGCTATGGCTACACCTTC. Translated, it gives CAWRRGSYGYTF.

This clone was found a few times. The identical CDR3 is also encoded by other nucleotide sequences in the sample. V usage is TRBV10-1 and J usage is TRBJ2-7, with 8 bases lining up with TRBD2. From germline, CDR1 is WNHNN and CDR2 SYGVQD (reference sequence). The trim removed 8 bases at V and 4 bases at J, leaving 4 bases unmatched. CDR3 length: 12 residues. The CDR3 region is CASSGGGYEQYF. As DNA, the CDR3 is TGCGCCAGCTCCGGGGGGGGGTACGAGCAGTACTTC.

The V gene is TRBV10-3, the J gene TRBJ1-1; 8 nucleotides align to TRBD1. Per the germline V gene, CDR1 is ENHRY and CDR2 is SYGVKD. The length of the CDR3 is 13 residues. After removal of 10 bases from V and 6 bases from J, the junction contained 10 bases not matched to a gene. The CDR3 reads CATSTGGKPEAFF. Here the CDR3 DNA reads TGTGCCACGTCAACAGGGGGGAAGCCTGAAGCTTTCTTT.

The gene calls are TRBV4-3 and TRBJ1-1; D unclear. Per germline, CDR1 LGHNA and CDR2 YSLEER. The length of the CDR3 is 14 residues. V was pared by 1 base and J by 0 bases, with 6 bases between. For the CDR3, the DNA is TGCGCCAGCAGCCAAGCTGTCATGAACACTGAAGCTTTCTTT. Encoded protein: CASSQAVMNTEAFF.

The chain carries TRBV11-3 and TRBJ2-2; D perhaps matches TRBD1 (6 bases). The V gene lost 5 bases and the J gene lost 4 bases, with 14 bases spanning the gap. Germline assignment: CDR1 SGHNT and CDR2 YENEEA. The CDR3 sequence is 15 residues long. Here the CDR3 reads CASSAPGQATGELFF. In nucleotides, the CDR3 is TGTGCCAGCAGCGCCCCGGGACAAGCCACCGGGGAGCTGTTTTTT. Full variable domain (missing parts from reference TRBV11-3 and TRBJ2-2): EAGVVQSPRYKIIEKKQPVAFWCNPISGHNTLYWYLQNLGQGPELLIRYENEEAVDDSQLPKDRFSAERLKGVDSTLKIQPAELGDSAVYLCASSAPGQATGELFFGEGSRLTVL.

The rearrangement joins TRBV21-1 to TRBJ2-7; TRBD1 is the table's D call, not checked against the DNA. TRBV21-1 is a documented pseudogene. There are 14 residues in the CDR3. The CDR3 protein is CASSKRDRGEREYF. The DNA of the CDR3 is TGTGCCAGCAGCAAACGGGACAGGGGCGAGAGGGAGTACTTC.

The rearrangement uses TRBV12-5 and TRBJ1-2; 8 nucleotides match TRBD1. Per germline, CDR1 LGHNT and CDR2 FRNRAP. The CDR3 extends over 17 amino acids. J was trimmed by 3 bases and V by 6 bases; bases with no gene match: 15. CDR3 region: CASGLTGAPTHDYGYTF. CDR3 DNA sequence: TGTGCTAGTGGCCTGACAGGGGCGCCGACACACGACTATGGCTACACCTTC.

The chain is built from TRBV5-1 and TRBJ2-7; 8 bases map to TRBD2. The germline gives CDR1 SGHRS, CDR2 YFSETQ. This CDR3 has 15 amino acids. V lost 2 bases and J lost 7; bases outside the gene matches: 11. The CDR3 DNA reads TGCGCCAGCAGCTTACCCTCGGGGGGGCGGGAAGAGCAGTACTTC. Residues: CASSLPSGGREEQYF. Supplemented by reference TRBV5-1 and TRBJ2-7, the full variable domain reads KAGVTQTPRYLIKTRGQQVTLSCSPISGHRSVSWYQQTPGQGLQFLFEYFSETQRNKGNFPGRFSGRQFSNSRSEMNVSTLELGDSALYLCASSLPSGGREEQYFGPGTRLTVT.

The chain recombines TRBV28 with TRBJ1-1, with a possible D match to TRBD1 (5 bases). V shed 2 bases and J shed 1 base, with 8 bases lying between them. Germline loops: CDR1 MDHEN, CDR2 SYDVKM. This CDR3 has 14 residues. The CDR3 spells CASSLERGNTEAFF. The CDR3 nucleotides read TGTGCCAGCAGTTTAGAAAGGGGGAACACTGAAGCTTTCTTT.

The chain uses TRBV6-6 and TRBJ1-6; perhaps TRBD1 as D (6 bases). Deletions cut 6 bases from V and 5 bases from J, with 11 bases between. The CDR3 covers 14 residues. Germline V gene data show CDR1 as MNHNY and CDR2 as SVGAGI (reference sequence). The CDR3 region has the DNA TGTGCCAGCAGCGATGGACAGAATAATTCACCCCTCCACTTT. This gives the protein CASSDGQNNSPLHF.